These T cell receptor beta chains were read from a single sample in a study of CD8 T cells in ankylosing spondylitis. TCRdb recomputed calls from the 5' RACE reads with MiXCR, one row per CDR3 protein. This table has about 140,000 distinct CDR3 sequences, more than 7% appearing once. The material sequenced was synovial fluid, either unsorted or a sorted T cell fraction (not recorded which). Receptors originate from a male donor with ankylosing spondylitis. The CDR3 runs from the conserved cysteine through the conserved F or W. The order of the fields is clone size, D gene, J gene, V gene, CDR3 protein, CDR3 DNA. D genes are given only for firm matches. Size tells how often a clone was seen (once, few, many) or the class of an expanded clone, and some rows leave it out.

>-|-|TRBJ1-1|TRBV20-1
CSAREGGASEAFF
TGCAGTGCTAGGGAGGGAGGGGCGTCTGAAGCTTTCTTT
>many|-|TRBJ2-7|TRBV15
CATSFSKARGGEQYF
TGTGCCACCAGCTTCTCCAAGGCGCGAGGAGGCGAGCAGTACTTC
>many|TRBD1|TRBJ2-7|TRBV15
CATSRARGPNSYEQYF
TGTGCCACCAGCAGGGCCAGGGGGCCAAACTCCTACGAGCAGTACTTC
>-|TRBD1|TRBJ1-2|TRBV3-1
CASSDRKTGGYGYTF
TGTGCCAGCAGTGACCGGAAGACAGGGGGGTATGGCTACACCTTC
>many|-|TRBJ2-3|TRBV20-1
CSAPSNLVMQYF
TGCAGTGCTCCCTCTAACTTAGTAATGCAGTATTTT
>-|-|TRBJ2-3|TRBV6-1
CASRPGVTDTQYF
TGTGCCAGCAGGCCCGGAGTCACAGATACGCAGTATTTT
>-|-|TRBJ1-2|TRBV27
CASSLGDASGYGYTF
TGTGCCAGCAGTTTAGGTGACGCCAGCGGCTATGGCTACACCTTC
>-|-|TRBJ2-2|TRBV6-5
CASSLTGSNTGQLFF
TGTGCCAGCAGTTTAACAGGTTCGAACACCGGGCAGCTGTTTTTT
>many|-|TRBJ1-4|TRBV7-8
CASSLGVTLSTNEKLFF
TGTGCCAGCAGCTTAGGAGTAACCTTGAGTACTAATGAAAAACTGTTTTTT
>many|TRBD1|TRBJ2-7|TRBV3-1
CASSPGTVAEQYF
TGTGCCAGCAGCCCCGGGACAGTAGCCGAGCAGTACTTC
>many|-|TRBJ1-1|TRBV20-1
CSASGRTYTEAFF
TGCAGTGCTAGTGGCAGAACATACACTGAAGCTTTCTTT
>many|-|TRBJ1-4|TRBV7-2
CASSFYGMTNEKLFF
TGTGCCAGCAGCTTCTATGGTATGACTAATGAAAAACTGTTTTTT
>-|-|TRBJ2-7|TRBV7-3
CASSLQPGIEQYF
TGTGCCAGCAGCCTACAACCTGGGATCGAGCAGTACTTC
>many|-|TRBJ2-5|TRBV7-2
CASSSPKLKQETQYF
TGTGCCAGCAGCTCCCCCAAGCTGAAGCAAGAGACCCAGTACTTC
>many|TRBD2|TRBJ2-5|TRBV20-1
CSAQDSSGQETQYF
TGCAGTGCTCAGGATTCTAGCGGCCAAGAGACCCAGTACTTC